This T cell receptor (beta chain) is from a study of glioma-infiltrating T cells (dated by TCRdb to about 2016). For the wider study: Sequencing of TCR alpha- and beta-chain repertoires was performed on glioma tissue, on non-neoplastic brain tissue, and on matched peripheral blood mononuclear cells. To measure how far tissue and blood T-cell populations diverged, each tissue-infiltrating repertoire was compared against the peripheral blood repertoire of the same patient. Three low-grade glioma patients, roughly eight primary glioblastoma patients, and three non-glioma patients who contributed non-neoplastic brain tissue made up the paired cohort.

This clonotype was detected ten times or more. Its antigen remains unidentified. Nothing much larger sits one base from this clone, and base qualities are not available. The germline V gene provides CDR1 SGHVS and CDR2 FNYEAQ. The CDR3 starts with the cysteine, ends with the phenylalanine, and has 14 residues. The only DNA kept is the CDR3, 42 bases in frame from the first base. The germline ends are 14 bases apart after V is trimmed by 5 bases and J by 5 bases. The iRepertoire nested amplicon-rescue multiplex PCR (arm-PCR) platform was used to amplify TCR alpha and beta CDR3 regions from RNA. The input for one-step reverse transcription and amplification was roughly 100-450 ng of either tissue mRNA or PBMC total RNA. Following bead purification, Illumina adapters were added by a secondary multiplex PCR, and libraries between 200 and 400 bp were gel-purified. Internal 6-nucleotide barcodes were carried by the libraries and were used for demultiplexing. The libraries were sequenced on an Illumina MiSeq using 2x220 or 2x250 nucleotide paired-end reads. In the paper's pipeline: Paired reads were merged using FLASH 1.2.11 and were aligned to the GRCh37 human genome using BWA-MEM, after which TRA and TRB reads were extracted. For V and J assignment, an IMGT-derived reference of cassette sequences and CDR3 motifs that included pseudogenes was used. Reads were translated in three frames, and productive CDR3s were defined as those with a C...FGXG motif and no stop codons. Unique combinations of V-J cassette pair and CDR3 amino acid sequence were defined as clonotypes. Hamming distance filtering was applied to reads, with thresholds set by the sequence error rate of each sample in mapped regions. TCRdb trimmed the raw reads at Q25, called clones with MiXCR and kept productive beta chains. Rows are unified per CDR3 protein, each entry keeping the most common DNA and genes. For this entry, the V and J calls and clone size follow TCRdb and not the study's own pipeline. This sample holds tens of thousands of distinct CDR3 sequences; 20% to 25% were observed only once. The ten largest clones take up over 5.5% of the sample.

Paper-wide results and their limitations: Small numbers underpinned the group comparisons: several glioblastoma patients, three low-grade glioma patients and three non-neoplastic patients. VJ-independent divergence between tissue and blood was found to be below expectation in non-neoplastic patients but above expectation in all gliomas, particularly low-grade gliomas. Only a very small number of CDR3 sequences turned up in both tissue and blood, a result put down to high CDR3 diversity combined with limited sampling.

The sequencing input was glioma tissue, nonneoplastic brain tissue, or PBMCs (not recorded which). The V gene is TRBV7-6 and the J gene is TRBJ2-3, with the D call perhaps TRBD1 or TRBD2, as 5 bases match in each case. This clonotype was sampled from a human donor with low-grade glioma or glioblastoma, undergoing nonglioma brain surgery, or in good health (not recorded which). The nucleotides are TGTGCCAGCAGCCCCCCCGGGGCACGAGATACGCAGTATTTT. This translates into CASSPPGARDTQYF.